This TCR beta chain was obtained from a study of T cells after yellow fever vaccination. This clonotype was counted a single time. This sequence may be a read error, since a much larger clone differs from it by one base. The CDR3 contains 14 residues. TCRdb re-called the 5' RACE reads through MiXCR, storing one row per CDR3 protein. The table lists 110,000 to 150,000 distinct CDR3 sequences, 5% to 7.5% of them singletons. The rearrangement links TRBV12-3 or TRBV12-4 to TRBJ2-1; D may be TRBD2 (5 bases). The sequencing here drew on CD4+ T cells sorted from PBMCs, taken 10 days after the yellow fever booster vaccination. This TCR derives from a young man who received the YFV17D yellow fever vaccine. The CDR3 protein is CASSRRTLGDEQLF. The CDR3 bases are TGTGCCAGCAGTCGAAGGACTCTGGGCGATGAGCAGCTCTTC.